These 21 T cell receptor beta chains share one sample of origin, sequenced in a study of T cells in Graves' hyperthyroidism and ophthalmopathy. There were TCR beta CDR3 regions amplified from RNA transcripts. RT-PCR in the first round (using the HTBI primer set) targeted the TCR CDR3. One entry per CDR3 protein results from TCRdb running MiXCR on the multiplex PCR reads. The sample lists under 700,000 distinct CDR3 sequences, roughly 50% occurring once. Sequencing input: peripheral blood or thyroid tissue (not recorded which). The receptors were gathered from a woman between 18 and 29 years old with Graves' hyperthyroidism.

This clonotype appeared a few times. An end of the junction differs from the germline gene, which may be a read error. The CDR3 protein is CASSEGGGGQWNYGYTF. CDR3 DNA: TGTGCCAGCAGCGAGGGGGGGGGCGGCCAATGGAACTATGGCTACACCTTC. The rearrangement links TRBV10-2 to TRBJ1-2; maybe TRBD1 (6 bases). This CDR3 region has 17 residues. Germline assignment: CDR1 WSHSY and CDR2 SAAADI.

The V and J genes are TRBV9 and TRBJ2-2; a weak D match, TRBD2 (6 bases). Germline assignment: CDR1 SGDLS and CDR2 YYNGEE. Trimming stripped 2 bases from V and 6 bases from J, with 17 bases between. CDR3 length equals 16 residues. CDR3 DNA sequence: TGTGCCAGCAGCGTGGATAGCGGCGAGCTGTCCGGGGAGCTGTTTTTT. Its translation is CASSVDSGELSGELFF.

V gene TRBV20-1 combines with J gene TRBJ2-7, with D hard to call. The CDR3 has 13 amino acids. V lost 6 bases and J 0 bases, leaving 12 bases between the germline ends. CDR1 is DFQATT, CDR2 SNEGSKA, per germline (reference sequence). The CDR3 DNA follows: TGCAGTGCACGGCCTGATGTCTCCTACGAGCAGTACTTC. This gives the protein CSARPDVSYEQYF.

This chain links TRBV29-1 with TRBJ2-2, with 8 positions matching TRBD2. The germline V gene has CDR1 SQVTM and CDR2 ANQGSEA. This CDR3 is 15 amino acids long. V lost 2 bases to trimming and J lost 1 base; unmatched junction nucleotides: 3. The CDR3 DNA is TGCAGCGTTGAATCCGGGACTAGGAACACCGGGGAGCTGTTTTTT. As protein: CSVESGTRNTGELFF.

For this clonotype: Just one base apart from a much larger clone, this may be a read error. The chain employs TRBV5-1 and TRBJ2-2; tentatively, D is TRBD1 (5 bases). Deletions cut 4 bases from V and 4 bases from J, with 8 bases between. The CDR3 is 13 amino acids. Germline CDR1 is SGHRS and CDR2 is YFSETQ. The CDR3 DNA reads TGCGCCAGCAGCCGACAGAGCACCGGGGAGCTGTTTTTT. The encoded protein is CASSRQSTGELFF.

The sample holds a few counts of this clonotype. V gene TRBV12-3 or TRBV12-4 combines with J gene TRBJ1-1; tentative D call: TRBD1 (5 bases). Trimming cost V 3 bases and J 3 bases, with 11 bases left between them. The CDR3 spans 14 residues. The CDR3 DNA reads TGTGCCAGCAGTTTCCCAGGGTTGTACACTGAAGCTTTCTTT. It yields the protein CASSFPGLYTEAFF.

This chain joins TRBV13 and TRBJ1-2; TRBD1 agrees at 12 bases. V lost 7 bases, J lost 7 bases, and 10 bases stayed unmatched. This CDR3 is 15 amino acids long. Germline CDR1 reads PRHDT; CDR2 reads FYEKMQ (reference sequence). The chain's CDR3 is CASTEPGQGAGGYTF. The CDR3 DNA follows: TGTGCCAGCACCGAACCGGGACAGGGGGCAGGTGGCTACACCTTC.

J is TRBJ1-5 and V is TRBV2; the match to TRBD1 covers 8 bases. The CDR3 runs to 14 residues. The V gene's germline CDR1 is SNHLY and CDR2 FYNNEI. J was trimmed by 7 bases and V by 2 bases; bases with no gene match: 4. CDR3 DNA sequence: TGTGCCAGCAGTGAAAGGACAGGGCCACAGCCCCAGCATTTT. Translating it yields CASSERTGPQPQHF. The full variable domain, its missing parts supplied by reference TRBV2 and TRBJ1-5, is EPEVTQTPSHQVTQMGQEVILRCVPISNHLYFYWYRQILGQKVEFLVSFYNNEISEKSEIFDDQFSVERPDGSNFTLKIRSTKLEDSAMYFCASSERTGPQPQHFGDGTRLSIL.

The CDR3 DNA is TGTGCCATCAGTGAGTCGACGGGCGGGGAACTGTTTTTT. This codes for CAISESTGGELFF. J is TRBJ1-4 and V is TRBV10-3, with D hard to call. V was trimmed by 0 bases and J by 12 bases, leaving 11 bases between them. The length of the CDR3 is 13 residues. The V gene's germline CDR1 is ENHRY and CDR2 SYGVKD.

The rearrangement links TRBV7-9 to TRBJ1-2; D may be TRBD1 (5 bases). The V and J ends lost 1 base and 3 bases respectively, with 12 bases between them. Germline values: CDR1 SEHNR, CDR2 FQNEAQ (reference sequence). The CDR3 is 15 residues long. In DNA form, the CDR3 reads TGTGCCAGCAGCTTAGTTGGGGGGAACGACTATGGCTACACCTTC. This encodes CASSLVGGNDYGYTF.

This chain uses TRBV7-9 with TRBJ2-7, with a tentative D call TRBD1 (6 bases). V was pared by 2 bases and J by 2 bases, with 13 bases between. The CDR3 spans 15 residues. Per the germline V gene, CDR1 is SEHNR and CDR2 is FQNEAQ (reference sequence). The CDR3 reads CASSLISAGAYEQYF. CDR3 sequence (DNA): TGTGCCAGCAGCTTAATCTCGGCAGGGGCCTACGAGCAGTACTTC. The entire variable domain, with the rest obtained from reference TRBV7-9 and TRBJ2-7, is as follows: DTGVSQNPRHKITKRGQNVTFRCDPISEHNRLYWYRQTLGQGPEFLTYFQNEAQLEKSRLLSDRFSAERPKGSFSTLEIQRTEQGDSAMYLCASSLISAGAYEQYFGPGTRLTVT.

The chain has TRBV29-1 and TRBJ2-7; TRBD2 matches 11 bases. The CDR3 totals 15 residues. Unmatched junction bases numbered 6, after V lost 2 bases and J lost 3 bases. The germline V gene encodes CDR1 SQVTM and CDR2 ANQGSEA. The CDR3 sequence is CSVETSGRGGYEQYF. The CDR3 coding sequence is TGCAGCGTTGAAACTAGCGGGAGAGGGGGCTACGAGCAGTACTTC.

This clonotype showed up many times. The V gene is TRBV19, the J gene TRBJ1-4, with a weak D call TRBD1 (6 bases). V lost 3 bases to trimming and J lost 7 bases, with 9 bases between them. Germline CDR1 and CDR2: LNHDA and SQIVND (reference sequence). The CDR3 is 13 amino acids. Here the CDR3 reads CASSIGGGEKLFF. The DNA for the CDR3 is TGTGCCAGTAGTATCGGGGGCGGTGAAAAACTGTTTTTT.

This clonotype occurred many times. CDR3 protein: CASSEEMAEKLFF. CDR3 nucleotide sequence: TGCGCCAGCAGCGAGGAGATGGCTGAAAAACTGTTTTTT. V is TRBV5-1 and J is TRBJ1-4; D ambiguous. The V gene lost 4 bases and the J gene lost 7 bases, with 11 bases spanning the gap. Germline loops: CDR1 SGHRS, CDR2 YFSETQ. This CDR3 is 13 amino acids long.

The gene calls are TRBV25-1 and TRBJ1-4; D unclear. CDR3 size: 11 residues. V lost 9 bases, J lost 1 base, and 3 bases lay in between. Germline-derived CDR1 and CDR2 are MGHDK and SYGVNS. CDR3 coding DNA: TGTGCCAGGGGAACTAATGAAAAACTGTTTTTT. Translation gives CARGTNEKLFF.

Comment on this clonotype: It is likely a read error, because the conserved phenylalanine at the end of the CDR3 is missing. This chain joins TRBV10-3 and TRBJ1-5; D uncertain. Germline V gives CDR1 ENHRY, CDR2 SYGVKD. The CDR3 contains 15 residues. CDR3 region: CAVSESVDSNQPQHL. The CDR3 coding sequence is TGTGCCGTCAGTGAGTCCGTGGACAGCAATCAGCCCCAGCATTTA.

In regard to this clonotype: This could be a read error, since a much larger clone is one nucleotide away. The DNA of the CDR3 is TGTGCCAGCAGGCAGGGCCCCAGCACAGATATGCAGTATTTT. It yields the protein CASRQGPSTDMQYF. The rearrangement uses TRBV7-3 and TRBJ2-3; D is possibly TRBD1 (5 bases). Germline V gives CDR1 SGHTA, CDR2 FQGTGA. The CDR3 covers 14 residues.

The V and J genes are TRBV9 and TRBJ1-3, with D possibly being TRBD1 (6 bases). This CDR3 has 15 amino acids. V lost 4 bases to trimming and J lost 2 bases, with 13 bases between them. In germline, CDR1 is SGDLS, CDR2 YYNGEE. The chain's CDR3 is CASSPAGTPGNTIYF. The CDR3 DNA is TGTGCCAGCAGCCCAGCCGGGACACCTGGAAACACCATATATTTT.

This clonotype was observed many times. The chain combines TRBV14 with TRBJ1-6, with D unresolved. The CDR3 has 14 amino acids. Between the trimmed V and J ends, which lost 4 bases and 3 bases, there was a span of 7 bases. Germline assignment: CDR1 SGHDN and CDR2 FVKESK. The CDR3 DNA sequence: TGTGCCAGCAGCCCGGAAAGCTATAATTCACCCCTCCACTTT. Translation: CASSPESYNSPLHF.

The CDR3 nucleotides are TGTGCCAGCAGTCCCCTCCGGGACAGGATCTTGTCGTACCTCCACTTT. The encoded protein is CASSPLRDRILSYLHF. The gene calls are TRBV25-1 and TRBJ1-6; TRBD1 matches at 8 bases. There are 16 residues in the CDR3. CDR1 is MGHDK, CDR2 SYGVNS, per germline. Trimming at V came to 5 bases and at J to 15 bases, leaving 18 bases not matched to a gene.

This chain connects TRBV10-3 to TRBJ1-2; TRBD1 agrees at 12 bases. The CDR3 has 16 amino acids. Trimming took 0 bases from V and 4 from J; bases not matched to a gene: 3. Germline V gene lookup returns CDR1 ENHRY and CDR2 SYGVKD. The CDR3 reads CAISESGTGGRYGYTF. Written as DNA, the CDR3 is TGTGCCATCAGTGAGTCCGGGACAGGGGGCCGCTATGGCTACACCTTC.